The 11 T cell receptor beta chains below were found in one sample sequenced in a study of beta chain features in type 1 diabetes. The sequenced template was cDNA made from the entire isolated RNA. The method was immunoSEQ multiplex PCR; TCRdb's version includes in-frame clones alone and lacks a portion of them. The table has 850,000 to 900,000 clones, about a sixth seen once. The sequenced sample was naive CD4+ T cells from blood. All receptors come from a woman aged 18 to 35 in good health.

The chain carries TRBV6-5 and TRBJ1-2; 7 bases match TRBD1. In germline, CDR1 is MNHEY, CDR2 SVGAGI. V was clipped by 0 bases and J by 6 bases; unmatched bases: 10. CDR3 size: 16 residues. In DNA form, the CDR3 reads TGTGCCAGCAGTTACTCTTTTAGGGGGCAGGACAATGGCTACACCTTC. Translating gives CASSYSFRGQDNGYTF.

V is TRBV28 and J is TRBJ1-1; TRBD1 might be the D (5 bases). V was shortened by 8 bases and J by 1 base, with 23 bases between the two germline ends. The germline CDR1 and CDR2 sequences are MDHEN and SYDVKM. The CDR3 has 17 residues. The chain's CDR3 is CASQVHRGAGGNTEAFF. Written as DNA, the CDR3 is TGTGCCAGCCAGGTACACCGAGGGGCGGGCGGGAACACTGAAGCTTTCTTT.

The V and J genes are TRBV6-1 and TRBJ2-4, with a possible D match to TRBD1 (6 bases). CDR1 is MNHNS, CDR2 SASEGT, per germline. V shed 6 bases and J shed 0 bases, with 12 bases lying between them. The length of the CDR3 is 15 residues. The CDR3 DNA follows: TGTGCCAGCAGGACAGGTTACCTAGCCAAAAACATTCAGTACTTC. Its translation is CASRTGYLAKNIQYF.

The DNA of the CDR3 is TGCGCCAGCAGCCAAGGTGGTGGAAGAAAGGGCTACGAGCAGTACTTC. Its protein is CASSQGGGRKGYEQYF. J is TRBJ2-7 and V is TRBV4-3, with D unclear. Trimming took 1 base from V and 3 from J, leaving 16 bases between them. The CDR3 consists of 16 residues. Germline V gene data show CDR1 as LGHNA and CDR2 as YSLEER.

This clone was seen a few times. This sample includes further DNA sequences coding for the same CDR3. The V and J genes are TRBV6-5 and TRBJ2-6; D unresolved. V lost 6 bases and J 0 bases, leaving 6 bases between the germline ends. There are 14 residues in the CDR3. Germline CDR1 MNHEY, CDR2 SVGAGI. The CDR3 loop reads CASRRSSGANVLTF. For the CDR3, the DNA is TGTGCCAGCAGGAGGAGCTCTGGGGCCAACGTCCTGACTTTC.

This rearrangement joins TRBV10-3 to TRBJ2-2; 7 bases align to TRBD2. CDR1 ENHRY and CDR2 SYGVKD come from the germline V gene. The J segment lost 3 bases and the V segment lost 3 bases, leaving 1 base of the junction unmatched. This CDR3 comprises 14 residues. The DNA of the CDR3 is TGTGCCATCAGTGAACGGGGGGACACCGGGGAGCTGTTTTTT. It translates to CAISERGDTGELFF.

This clone was recorded a few times. CDR3 sequence (DNA): TGTGCCAGCTCCCAGGGACTAGCGGGTCAGAGGCAGTTCTTC. It is translated as CASSQGLAGQRQFF. The gene calls are TRBV2 and TRBJ2-1; 12 bases agree with TRBD2. This CDR3 region has 14 residues. Trimming took 8 bases from V and 12 from J; bases not matched to a gene: 11. CDR1 is SNHLY, CDR2 FYNNEI, per germline.

The gene calls are TRBV7-9 and TRBJ2-7; D uncertain. Trimming cost V 5 bases and J 3 bases, with 11 bases left between them. CDR3 length: 13 amino acids. Germline V gene sequence: CDR1 SEHNR, CDR2 FQNEAQ (reference sequence). The DNA of the CDR3 is TGTGCCAGCAGCCACCGCGGTCACTACGAGCAGTACTTC. The encoded protein is CASSHRGHYEQYF.

The chain links TRBV10-3 to TRBJ1-1, with D maybe TRBD1 (5 bases). The ends were cut back, 2 bases at V and 1 base at J, with 17 bases in the middle. The CDR3 contains 17 residues. Looked up from germline, CDR1 is ENHRY and CDR2 is SYGVKD. CDR3 loop: CAISEHLPGRTNTEAFF. CDR3 bases: TGTGCCATCAGTGAGCACCTCCCAGGGCGGACGAACACTGAAGCTTTCTTT.

The V and J genes are TRBV11-2 and TRBJ2-1, with unresolved D. Germline V gene data show CDR1 as SGHAT and CDR2 as FQNNGV. Between the trimmed V and J ends, which lost 5 bases and 7 bases, there was a span of 6 bases. This CDR3 has 11 residues. CDR3 DNA: TGTGCCAGCAGCCAAAATAATGAGCAGTTCTTC. This sequence encodes CASSQNNEQFF.

The chain has TRBV5-4 and TRBJ2-3; TRBD2 matches at 10 bases. Germline trimming cut 4 bases from V and 6 bases from J; bases unmatched to any gene: 11. Germline CDR1 reads SGHNT; CDR2 reads YYREEE (reference sequence). This CDR3 is 16 amino acids long. CDR3: CASSPRTSGKADTQYF. CDR3 nucleotide sequence: TGTGCCAGCAGCCCGCGCACTAGCGGGAAGGCGGATACGCAGTATTTT.